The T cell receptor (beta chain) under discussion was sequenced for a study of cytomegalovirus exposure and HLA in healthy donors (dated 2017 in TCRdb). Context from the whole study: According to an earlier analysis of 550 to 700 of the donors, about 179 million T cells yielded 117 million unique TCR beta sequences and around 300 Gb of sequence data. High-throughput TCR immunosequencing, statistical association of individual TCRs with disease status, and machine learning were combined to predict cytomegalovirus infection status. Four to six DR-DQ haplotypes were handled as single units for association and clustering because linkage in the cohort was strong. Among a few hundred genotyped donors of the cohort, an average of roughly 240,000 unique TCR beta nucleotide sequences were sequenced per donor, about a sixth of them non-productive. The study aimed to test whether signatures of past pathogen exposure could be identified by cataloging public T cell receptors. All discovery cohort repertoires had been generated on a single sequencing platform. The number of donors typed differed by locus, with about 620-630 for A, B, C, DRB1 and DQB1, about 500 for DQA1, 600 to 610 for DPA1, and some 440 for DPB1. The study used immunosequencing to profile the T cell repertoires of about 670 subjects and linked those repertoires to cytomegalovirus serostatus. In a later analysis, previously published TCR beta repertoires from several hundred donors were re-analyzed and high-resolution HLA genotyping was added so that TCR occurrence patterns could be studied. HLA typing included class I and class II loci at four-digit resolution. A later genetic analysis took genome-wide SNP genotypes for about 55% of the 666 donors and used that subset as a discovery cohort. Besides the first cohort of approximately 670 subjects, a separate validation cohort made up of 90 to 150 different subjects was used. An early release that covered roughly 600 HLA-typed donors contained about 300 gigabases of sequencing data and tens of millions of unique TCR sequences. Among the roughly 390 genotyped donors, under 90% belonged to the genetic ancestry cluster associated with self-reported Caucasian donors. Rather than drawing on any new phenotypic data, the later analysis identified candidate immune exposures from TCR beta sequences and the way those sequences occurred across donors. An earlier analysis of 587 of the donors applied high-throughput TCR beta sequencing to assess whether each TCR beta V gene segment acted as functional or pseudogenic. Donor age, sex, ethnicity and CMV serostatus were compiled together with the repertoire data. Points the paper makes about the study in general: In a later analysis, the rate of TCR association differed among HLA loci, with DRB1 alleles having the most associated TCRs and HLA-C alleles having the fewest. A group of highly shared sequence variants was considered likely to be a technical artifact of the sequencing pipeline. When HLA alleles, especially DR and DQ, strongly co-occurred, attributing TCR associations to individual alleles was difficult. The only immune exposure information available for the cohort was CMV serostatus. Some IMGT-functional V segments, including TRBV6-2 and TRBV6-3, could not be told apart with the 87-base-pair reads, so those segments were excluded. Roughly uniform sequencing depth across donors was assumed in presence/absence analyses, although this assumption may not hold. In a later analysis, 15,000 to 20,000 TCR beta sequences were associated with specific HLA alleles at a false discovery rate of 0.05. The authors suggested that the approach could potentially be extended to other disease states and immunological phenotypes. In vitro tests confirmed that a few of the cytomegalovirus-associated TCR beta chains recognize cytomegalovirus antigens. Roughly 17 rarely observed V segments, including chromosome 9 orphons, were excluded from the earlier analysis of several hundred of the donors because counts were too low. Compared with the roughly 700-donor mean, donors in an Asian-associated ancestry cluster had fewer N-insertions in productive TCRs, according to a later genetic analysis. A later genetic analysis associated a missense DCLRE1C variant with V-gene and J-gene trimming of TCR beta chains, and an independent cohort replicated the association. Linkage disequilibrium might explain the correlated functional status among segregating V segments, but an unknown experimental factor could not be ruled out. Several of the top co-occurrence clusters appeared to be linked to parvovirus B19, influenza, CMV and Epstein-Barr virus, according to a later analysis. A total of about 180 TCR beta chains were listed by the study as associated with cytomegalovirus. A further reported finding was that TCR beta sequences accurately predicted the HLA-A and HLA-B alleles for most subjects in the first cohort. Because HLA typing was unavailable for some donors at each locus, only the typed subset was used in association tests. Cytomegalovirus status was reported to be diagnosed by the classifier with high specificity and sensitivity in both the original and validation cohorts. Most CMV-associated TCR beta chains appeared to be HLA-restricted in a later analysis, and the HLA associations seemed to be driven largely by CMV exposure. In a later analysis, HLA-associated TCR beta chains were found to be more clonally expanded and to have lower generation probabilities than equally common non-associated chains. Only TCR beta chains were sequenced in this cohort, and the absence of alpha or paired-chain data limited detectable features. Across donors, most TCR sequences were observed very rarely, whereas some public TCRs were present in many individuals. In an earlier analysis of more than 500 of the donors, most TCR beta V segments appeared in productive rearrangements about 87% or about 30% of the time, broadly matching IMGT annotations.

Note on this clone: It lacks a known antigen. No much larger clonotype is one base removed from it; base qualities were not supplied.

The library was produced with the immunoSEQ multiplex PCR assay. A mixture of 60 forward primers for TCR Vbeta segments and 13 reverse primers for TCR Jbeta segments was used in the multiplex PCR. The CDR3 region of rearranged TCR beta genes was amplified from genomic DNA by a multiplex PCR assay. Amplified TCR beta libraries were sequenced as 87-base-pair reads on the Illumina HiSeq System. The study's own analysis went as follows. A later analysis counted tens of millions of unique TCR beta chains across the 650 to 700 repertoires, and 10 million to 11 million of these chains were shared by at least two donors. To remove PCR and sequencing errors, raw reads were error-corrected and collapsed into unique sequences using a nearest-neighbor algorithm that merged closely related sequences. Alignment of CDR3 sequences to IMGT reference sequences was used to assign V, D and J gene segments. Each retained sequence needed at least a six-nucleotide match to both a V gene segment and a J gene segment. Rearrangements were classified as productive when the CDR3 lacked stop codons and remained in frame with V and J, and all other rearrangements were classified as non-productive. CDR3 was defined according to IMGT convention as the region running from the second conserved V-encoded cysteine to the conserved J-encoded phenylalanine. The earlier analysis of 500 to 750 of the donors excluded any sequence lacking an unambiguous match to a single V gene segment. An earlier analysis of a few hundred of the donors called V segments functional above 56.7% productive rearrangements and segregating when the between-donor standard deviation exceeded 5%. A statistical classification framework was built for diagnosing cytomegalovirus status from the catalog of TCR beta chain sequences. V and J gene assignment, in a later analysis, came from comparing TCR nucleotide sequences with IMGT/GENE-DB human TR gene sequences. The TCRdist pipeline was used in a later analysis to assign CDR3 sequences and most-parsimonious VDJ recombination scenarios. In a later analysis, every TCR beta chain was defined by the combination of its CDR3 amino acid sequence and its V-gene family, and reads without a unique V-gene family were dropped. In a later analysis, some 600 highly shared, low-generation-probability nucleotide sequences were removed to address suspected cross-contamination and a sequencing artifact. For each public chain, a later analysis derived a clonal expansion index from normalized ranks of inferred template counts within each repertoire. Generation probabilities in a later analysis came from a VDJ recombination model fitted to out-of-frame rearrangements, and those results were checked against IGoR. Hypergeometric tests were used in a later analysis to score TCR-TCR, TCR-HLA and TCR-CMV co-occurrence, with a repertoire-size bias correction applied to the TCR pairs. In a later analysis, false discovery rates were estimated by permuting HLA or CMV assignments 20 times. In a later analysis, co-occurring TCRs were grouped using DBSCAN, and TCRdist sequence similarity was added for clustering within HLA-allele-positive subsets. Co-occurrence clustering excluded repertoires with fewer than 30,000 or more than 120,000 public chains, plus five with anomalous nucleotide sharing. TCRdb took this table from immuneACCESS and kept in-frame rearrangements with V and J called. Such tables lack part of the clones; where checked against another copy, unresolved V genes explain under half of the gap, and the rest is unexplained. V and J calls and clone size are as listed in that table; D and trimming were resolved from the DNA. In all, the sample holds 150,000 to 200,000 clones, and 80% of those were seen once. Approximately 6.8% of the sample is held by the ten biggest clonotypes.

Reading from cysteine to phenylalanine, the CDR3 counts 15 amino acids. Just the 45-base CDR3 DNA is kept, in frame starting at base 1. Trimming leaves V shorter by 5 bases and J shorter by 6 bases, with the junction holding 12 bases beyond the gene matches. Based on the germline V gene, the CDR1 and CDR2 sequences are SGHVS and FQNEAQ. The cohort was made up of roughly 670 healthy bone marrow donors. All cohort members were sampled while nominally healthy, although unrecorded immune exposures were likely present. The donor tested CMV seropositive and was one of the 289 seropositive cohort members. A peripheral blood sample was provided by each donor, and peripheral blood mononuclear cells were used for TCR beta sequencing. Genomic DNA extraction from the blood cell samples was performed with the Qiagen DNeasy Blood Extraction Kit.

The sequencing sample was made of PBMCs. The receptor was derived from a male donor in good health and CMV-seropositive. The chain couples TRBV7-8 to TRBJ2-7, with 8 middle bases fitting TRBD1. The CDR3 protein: CASSQGGQGAIEQYF. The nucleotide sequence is TGTGCCAGCAGCCAGGGGGGCCAGGGGGCAATCGAGCAGTACTTC.